The clone carrying this T cell receptor beta chain was seen more than once but under ten times. RNA transcripts yielded amplified TCR beta CDR3 regions. An initial RT-PCR round employing HTBI primers preceded a second-round multiplex PCR. MiXCR, run by TCRdb on the multiplex PCR reads, gives a single entry per CDR3 protein. The sample contains 560,000 or so distinct CDR3 sequences, under 40% of which appear only once. This record belongs to a study of Graves' ophthalmopathy and Graves' hyperthyroidism. Study-level background: Stable hyperthyroidism referred to disease that showed no ophthalmopathy within 18 months of follow-up.

V was clipped by 6 bases and J by 5 bases; unmatched bases: 8. Germline V lookup: CDR1 LGHNT, CDR2 FRNRAP. This CDR3 is built from 14 residues. This rearrangement joins TRBV12-5 to TRBJ1-1, with 8 bases fitting TRBD1. The sequenced sample consisted of peripheral blood or thyroid tissue (not recorded which). This TCR was sampled from an adult man with Graves' hyperthyroidism. The CDR3 loop is CASGIAGGGTEAFF. The CDR3, as DNA: TGTGCTAGTGGGATTGCAGGGGGCGGGACTGAAGCTTTCTTT.